Below are 28 T cell receptor beta chains sequenced from a single sample in a study of TET2 disruption in CD19-targeted CAR T cells. These receptors are not linked to any known antigen. Here immunoSEQ multiplex PCR was the method, and the copy in TCRdb shows in-frame clones only, minus some. Across more than 25,000 clones, the top ten clones capture roughly 1.9% of the sample. Treatment indicated: autologous CTL019 cells: CD19 CAR with 4-1BB and CD3 zeta domains. This specimen was CD8- CAR+ T cells sorted from cultured blood T cells, taken for CD19 CAR T cell therapy. As to subset: CD8-negative CAR-positive T cells from the infusion product. Receptors were obtained from a man in his 70s with chronic lymphocytic leukemia.

As to this clone: The read terminates 3 residues before the CDR3 end, so the remaining end is supplied by the germline J gene. V usage is TRBV11-2 and J usage is TRBJ2-1, with 10 bases fitting TRBD1. CDR1 SGHAT and CDR2 FQNNGV come from the germline V gene. J gave up 8 bases and V 1 base, and 5 bases lay outside the gene matches. CDR3 length: 15 amino acids. CDR3 region: CASSLGGDRGDEQFF. The DNA read from the CDR3 is TGTGCCAGCAGCTTAGGGGGGGACAGGGGAGATGAG.

With regard to this clone: The CDR3 end is not reached by the read, which stops 3 residues before it; the germline J gene fills it in. The chain links TRBV6-1 to TRBJ1-2; 7 nucleotides align to TRBD1. This CDR3 region has 15 residues. The germline CDR1 and CDR2 sequences are MNHNS and SASEGT. The CDR3 region is CASSEQGTVTYDYTF. CDR3 DNA, as far as it was read: TGTGCCAGCAGTGAACAGGGGACAGTTACCTACGAC.

With respect to this clone: Read data end 3 residues before the CDR3 end; the end is taken from the germline J gene. The chain combines TRBV5-1 with TRBJ2-1, with a weak D call TRBD2 (7 bases). Deletions cut 2 bases from V and 4 bases from J, with 13 bases between. The V gene's germline CDR1 is SGHRS and CDR2 YFSETQ. CDR3 length: 15 residues. CDR3 DNA, as far as it was read: TGCGCCAGCAGCTTAGGGGGGGCCCAGTACAATGAG. This translates into CASSLGGAQYNE. The whole CDR3 is CASSLGGAQYNEQFF.

Regarding this clone: The read terminates 3 residues ahead of where the CDR3 ends, so the germline J gene completes it. This sample includes further DNA sequences coding for the same CDR3. This sequence joins TRBV29-1 and TRBJ1-2; a possible D gene is TRBD1 (6 bases). CDR1 and CDR2 (germline): SQVTM, ANQGSEA. The CDR3 runs to 16 residues. Trimming took off 4 bases at V and 0 bases at J, with 18 bases between the two ends. The CDR3 loop is CSVGGGQPETNYGYTF. CDR3 DNA, as far as it was read: TGCAGCGTTGGGGGGGGACAACCAGAAACTAACTATGGC.

As regards this clone: The read falls 3 residues short of the CDR3 end, and the missing part is taken from the germline J gene. V is TRBV19 and J is TRBJ2-4; D perhaps matches TRBD1 (6 bases). The CDR3 has 15 amino acids. Germline V lookup: CDR1 LNHDA, CDR2 SQIVND (reference sequence). The chain's CDR3 is CASTLVGQTNQPQYF. The sequenced CDR3 bases are TGTGCCAGTACCCTAGTCGGACAGACGAATCAGCCT.

Turning to this clone: The read gets to within 3 residues of the CDR3 end, and the germline J gene fills in the rest. The J gene is TRBJ1-2, the V gene TRBV10-3; 8 bases align to TRBD1. The J segment lost 7 bases and the V segment lost 7 bases, leaving 8 bases of the junction unmatched. The CDR3 runs 13 residues. Looked up from germline, CDR1 is ENHRY and CDR2 is SYGVKD. The CDR3 reads CAINSGQGGGYTF. CDR3 DNA (partial): TGTGCCATCAATTCAGGACAGGGCGGTGGC.

Concerning this clone: The read ends 3 residues shy of where the CDR3 ends; the end is completed using the germline J gene. The chain employs TRBV10-3 and TRBJ1-1; 9 nucleotides match TRBD1. The germline V gene encodes CDR1 ENHRY and CDR2 SYGVKD. This CDR3 comprises 15 residues. The J segment lost 4 bases and the V segment lost 4 bases, leaving 7 bases of the junction unmatched. CDR3 residues: CAISGGTGRGTEAFF. The covered CDR3 bases are TGTGCCATCAGTGGGGGGACAGGGCGGGGCACTGAA.

In regard to this clone: The read comes to an end 3 residues before the CDR3 does, leaving the germline J gene to fill in the end. The V call is TRBV20-1, the J call TRBJ1-2; 10 nucleotides line up with TRBD1. The V gene end was trimmed by 7 bases and the J gene end by 6 bases; junction bases not matched to a gene: 5. The CDR3 sequence is 12 residues long. CDR1 and CDR2 from the germline V gene are DFQATT and SNEGSKA (reference sequence). The CDR3: CSGTGGLNGYTF. CDR3 DNA, as far as it was read: TGCAGTGGGACAGGGGGGTTGAATGGC.

About this clone: Read sequence stops 3 residues before the CDR3 end, and the germline J gene provides the missing end. The gene calls are TRBV7-2 and TRBJ2-1; TRBD1 agrees at 11 bases. The trim removed 0 bases at V and 9 bases at J, leaving 4 bases unmatched. Germline CDR1 reads SGHTA; CDR2 reads FQGNSA. This CDR3 spans 15 amino acids. The CDR3 region is CASSLAGQGEGEQFF. The DNA read from the CDR3 is TGTGCCAGCAGCTTAGCGGGACAGGGGGAGGGTGAG. Full variable domain (remainder filled in from reference TRBV7-2 and TRBJ2-1): GAGVSQSPSNKVTEKGKDVELRCDPISGHTALYWYRQSLGQGLEFLIYFQGNSAPDKSGLPSDRFSAERTGGSVSTLTIQRTQQEDSAVYLCASSLAGQGEGEQFFGPGTRLTVL.

About this clone itself: The observed sequence ends 3 residues before the CDR3 terminus, with the missing tail filled in from the germline J gene. V is TRBV19 and J is TRBJ1-5; TRBD1 aligns across 8 bases. The CDR3 has 16 residues. In germline, CDR1 is LNHDA, CDR2 SQIVND (reference sequence). After removal of 9 bases from V and 2 bases from J, the junction contained 12 bases not matched to a gene. The DNA read from the CDR3 is TGTGCCAGCACTCGACAGGGGAGTCGGGGCAATCAGCCC. Translation gives CASTRQGSRGNQP. The CDR3 reads in full as CASTRQGSRGNQPQHF.

About this clone itself: The DNA ends 3 residues before the CDR3 does, and the rest of the CDR3 is filled in from the germline J gene. The chain is built from TRBV19 and TRBJ2-4; perhaps TRBD1 as D (6 bases). The CDR3 runs 16 residues. The germline gives CDR1 LNHDA, CDR2 SQIVND (reference sequence). The DNA read from the CDR3 is TGTGCCAGTAGTATAGTCGGCAGGGGCCCCAATCAGCCT. This translates into CASSIVGRGPNQP. The whole CDR3 sequence reads CASSIVGRGPNQPQYF.

With respect to this clone: The read finishes 3 residues shy of the CDR3 end, and the germline J gene is used to complete it. The chain links TRBV19 to TRBJ1-5; 9 bases align to TRBD1. This CDR3 has 16 residues. Trimming at V came to 4 bases and at J to 1 base, leaving 5 bases not matched to a gene. Germline CDR1 and CDR2: LNHDA and SQIVND (reference sequence). The CDR3 region is CASSKRGTGSNQPQHF. The covered CDR3 bases are TGTGCCAGTAGTAAAAGGGGGACAGGGAGCAATCAGCCC. Full variable domain (missing parts from reference TRBV19 and TRBJ1-5): DGGITQSPKYLFRKEGQNVTLSCEQNLNHDAMYWYRQDPGQGLRLIYYSQIVNDFQKGDIAEGYSVSREKKESFPLTVTSAQKNPTAFYLCASSKRGTGSNQPQHFGDGTRLSIL.

This clone counts as medium-sized (0.01 to 0.1%) by frequency. The CDR3 end lies 3 residues beyond the end of the read and is filled in from the germline J gene. The chain links TRBV7-9 to TRBJ1-2, with 7 bases identical to TRBD1. Per germline, CDR1 SEHNR and CDR2 FQNEAQ (reference sequence). The V segment lost 3 bases and the J segment 7 bases; nucleotides outside the gene matches: 8. CDR3 length: 14 amino acids. CDR3 protein: CASSLGTVTVGYTF. CDR3 DNA, as far as it was read: TGTGCCAGCAGCTTGGGGACAGTGACGGTTGGC.

Notes on this clone: The read falls 3 residues short of the CDR3 end, and the missing part is taken from the germline J gene. This chain links TRBV5-1 with TRBJ2-5; D tentatively fits TRBD1 or TRBD2 (5 bases each). This CDR3 has 14 residues. The germline V gene has CDR1 SGHRS and CDR2 YFSETQ. V was pared by 4 bases and J by 5 bases, with 15 bases between. CDR3: CASSPGFEGETQYF. The sequenced part of the CDR3 DNA is TGCGCCAGCAGCCCGGGTTTCGAGGGGGAGACC. The variable domain in full, with the rest retrieved from reference TRBV5-1 and TRBJ2-5, is KAGVTQTPRYLIKTRGQQVTLSCSPISGHRSVSWYQQTPGQGLQFLFEYFSETQRNKGNFPGRFSGRQFSNSRSEMNVSTLELGDSALYLCASSPGFEGETQYFGPGTRLLVL.

On this clone: The observed sequence ends 3 residues before the CDR3 terminus, with the missing tail filled in from the germline J gene. The chain has TRBV19 and TRBJ2-3; TRBD1 is a possible D gene (6 bases). The length of the CDR3 is 12 residues. Per germline, CDR1 LNHDA and CDR2 SQIVND (reference sequence). V was cut by 8 bases and J by 5 bases, with 11 bases left in between. The CDR3 bases that were read are TGTGCCAGTCATGGGGGCGGAGATACG. Amino acids: CASHGGGDT. The full-length CDR3 reads as CASHGGGDTQYF.

As for this clone: The read finishes 3 residues shy of the CDR3 end, and the germline J gene is used to complete it. The chain has TRBV5-1 and TRBJ2-2, with 8 positions matching TRBD1. V was pared by 2 bases and J by 4 bases, with 4 bases of the junction left unmatched. This CDR3 contains 15 residues. Germline CDR1 SGHRS, CDR2 YFSETQ. CDR3 protein: CASSLGQGGTGELFF. The sequenced part of the CDR3 DNA is TGCGCCAGCAGCTTAGGACAGGGAGGCACCGGGGAG.

Worth noting for this clone: The read stops 3 residues short of the end of the CDR3; the missing end is completed from the germline J gene. Other nucleotide sequences in the sample specify the same CDR3. V usage is TRBV20-1 and J usage is TRBJ1-2; a weak D match, TRBD1 (5 bases). The CDR3 runs 14 residues. V dropped 3 bases and J dropped 4 bases, with 15 bases sitting between them. From germline, CDR1 is DFQATT and CDR2 SNEGSKA (reference sequence). The chain's CDR3 is CSASKGRGGYGYTF. CDR3 bases read: TGCAGTGCTAGCAAAGGGAGGGGCGGCTATGGC.

With regard to this clone: The sequence runs out 3 residues before the end of the CDR3; the remainder is reconstructed from the germline J gene. The chain employs TRBV2 and TRBJ2-7, with 7 bases that match TRBD1. After removal of 6 bases from V and 2 bases from J, the junction contained 7 bases not matched to a gene. Germline V gives CDR1 SNHLY, CDR2 FYNNEI. This CDR3 contains 14 residues. The covered CDR3 bases are TGTGCCAGCAGCGTTACCGGGACAGCCTACGAG. This gives the protein CASSVTGTAYE. The CDR3 as a whole reads CASSVTGTAYEQYF.

Points on this clone: The sequence runs out 3 residues before the end of the CDR3; the remainder is reconstructed from the germline J gene. The chain uses TRBV18 and TRBJ1-2, with D possibly TRBD1 on 5 matching bases. There are 16 residues in the CDR3. Germline CDR1 KGHSH, CDR2 LQKENI. The CDR3 sequence is CASSLRTSGGRDTYTF. The DNA read from the CDR3 is TGTGCCAGCTCACTCAGGACTAGCGGGGGGAGAGATACC.

Concerning this clone: The read falls 3 residues short of the CDR3 end, and the missing part is taken from the germline J gene. V usage is TRBV19 and J usage is TRBJ1-2, with a possible D match to TRBD1 (6 bases). CDR3 size: 13 residues. The V and J ends lost 3 bases and 6 bases respectively, with 11 bases between them. Germline V CDR1 and CDR2: LNHDA, SQIVND (reference sequence). CDR3 DNA, as far as it was read: TGTGCCAGTAGTATTCCAGGGGCGCATGGC. Translating it yields CASSIPGAHG. The entire CDR3 protein is CASSIPGAHGYTF.

This clone is classed as medium-sized by frequency. Partial CDR3 DNA: TGTGCCAGTAGGACCAGAAGGGGGAGAACTGAA. It encodes CASRTRRGRTE. The full CDR3 sequence reads CASRTRRGRTEAFF. The chain uses TRBV19 and TRBJ1-1; D possibly corresponds to TRBD1 (6 bases). The sequence runs out 3 residues before the end of the CDR3; the remainder is reconstructed from the germline J gene. CDR3 length equals 14 residues. CDR1 LNHDA and CDR2 SQIVND come from the germline V gene (reference sequence). Trimming stripped 6 bases from V and 5 bases from J, with 16 bases between.

With regard to this clone: The observed sequence ends 3 residues before the CDR3 terminus, with the missing tail filled in from the germline J gene. This chain uses TRBV29-1 with TRBJ2-1; 13 bases are a match to TRBD2. Trimming removed 6 bases from V and 0 bases from J; junction bases left unmatched: 11. CDR3 length equals 18 residues. Looked up from germline, CDR1 is SQVTM and CDR2 is ANQGSEA. The sequenced part of the CDR3 DNA is TGCAGCGTCCCCAGGACTAGCGGGGGCCGTAGCTCCTACAATGAG. It is translated as CSVPRTSGGRSSYNE. The full CDR3 is CSVPRTSGGRSSYNEQFF.

About this clone: The CDR3 is cut off 3 residues early in the read; its end comes from the germline J gene. V gene TRBV7-3 combines with J gene TRBJ1-2, with D uncertain. In germline, CDR1 is SGHTA, CDR2 FQGTGA. The CDR3 is 13 residues long. This CDR3 is CASSRTAADTYTF. CDR3 bases read: TGTGCCAGCAGCCGAACAGCCGCAGATACC.

As for this clone: Read data end 3 residues before the CDR3 end; the end is taken from the germline J gene. The rearrangement joins TRBV10-1 to TRBJ2-5; TRBD1 aligns across 8 bases. After removal of 5 bases from V and 5 bases from J, the junction contained 7 bases not matched to a gene. Germline loops: CDR1 WNHNN, CDR2 SYGVQD (reference sequence). The CDR3 has 14 amino acids. The sequenced part of the CDR3 DNA is TGCGCCAGCAGTAGGGACAGGTTGGGGGAGACC. Its protein product is CASSRDRLGET. From start to end, the CDR3 is CASSRDRLGETQYF.

About this clone itself: The sequenced fragment ends 3 residues before the CDR3 boundary, so the rest is inferred from the germline J gene. The sample has other DNA sequences that encode this CDR3 too. This chain joins TRBV2 and TRBJ1-2; the match to TRBD1 covers 8 bases. CDR3 length: 15 amino acids. CDR1 SNHLY and CDR2 FYNNEI come from the germline V gene. The CDR3 sequence: CASSEENDRGFGYTF. The covered CDR3 bases are TGTGCCAGCAGTGAAGAGAACGACAGGGGTTTCGGT.

Comment on this clone: Mismatch with germline at one junction end may stem from a read error. The read terminates 3 residues before the CDR3 end, so the remaining end is supplied by the germline J gene. Other DNA sequences in the sample encode the same CDR3. The rearrangement joins TRBV5-1 to TRBJ1-3, with 9 bases lining up with TRBD1. Per germline, CDR1 SGHRS and CDR2 YFSETQ. The CDR3 totals 16 residues. Here the CDR3 reads CASSPAGQGPGNTIYF. CDR3 DNA (partial): TGCGCCAGCAGCCCCGCGGGACAGGGACCTGGAAACACT.

Note on this clone: Read data end 3 residues before the CDR3 end; the end is taken from the germline J gene. V is TRBV5-5 and J is TRBJ1-2; 7 positions agree with TRBD1. CDR1 is SGHKS, CDR2 YYEKEE, per germline (reference sequence). The CDR3 has 15 amino acids. CDR3 DNA (partial): TGTGCCAGCAGCAGAAGACAGGGAGAAGCTTCCGAC. Encoded protein: CASSRRQGEASD. The full CDR3 protein reads CASSRRQGEASDYTF.

Concerning this clone: The CDR3 goes on 3 residues after the read ends, and that part is filled in from the germline J gene. The chain has TRBV11-2 and TRBJ1-4; no clear D gene. V was clipped by 2 bases and J by 5 bases, with 12 bases between them. The CDR3 runs 15 residues. In germline, CDR1 is SGHAT, CDR2 FQNNGV. The CDR3 reads CASSLSVWANEKLFF. CDR3 bases read: TGTGCCAGCAGCTTATCGGTGTGGGCAAATGAAAAA. Based on the CDR3 plus reference TRBV11-2 and TRBJ1-4, the full variable domain is EAGVAQSPRYKIIEKRQSVAFWCNPISGHATLYWYQQILGQGPKLLIQFQNNGVVDDSQLPKDRFSAERLKGVDSTLKIQPAKLEDSAVYLCASSLSVWANEKLFFGSGTQLSVL.